This paragraph covers one T cell receptor (beta chain) sequence. This sample was included in a study of T cell changes during pregnancy in multiple sclerosis. Per the germline V gene, CDR1 is PRHDT and CDR2 is FYEKMQ (reference sequence). V lost 5 bases, J lost 8 bases, and 3 bases stayed unmatched. There are 14 residues in the CDR3. Only in-frame clones appear in the TCRdb table, and some are missing; sequencing was by immunoSEQ multiplex PCR. Of around 92,000 clones in the sample, roughly 92% were seen once. The source material was peripheral blood, sampled after pregnancy. V gene TRBV13 combines with J gene TRBJ2-1, with 13 bases aligning to TRBD2. The clonotype comes from a female donor with multiple sclerosis, enrolled in a pregnancy study. The CDR3 nucleotides are TGTGCCAGCAGCGGACTAGCGGGAGTGGATGAGCAGTTCTTC. It encodes CASSGLAGVDEQFF.